These T cell receptor beta chains were read from a single sample in a study of CD8+ T cells in alopecia areata. TCRdb keeps only in-frame clones here, not all; method: immunoSEQ multiplex PCR. The sample includes some 200,000 clones, roughly 56% seen only once; the top ten take about 5.3%. The material sequenced was CD8+ T cells sorted from blood. These receptors were obtained from a human donor in good health. CDR3s include the opening cysteine and the closing phenylalanine or tryptophan. The order of the fields is J gene, V gene, clone size, D gene, CDR3 DNA, CDR3 protein. A D gene is named only where the DNA matches it firmly. The listing skips clone size in some rows; elsewhere it reads once, few, many or a size class.

TRBJ1-2	TRBV27	NA	NA	TGTGCCAGCACGGGGGGGTATGGCTACACCTTC	CASTGGYGYTF
TRBJ2-1	TRBV7-8	few	TRBD2	TGTGCCAGCAGCTTTACTAGCGGCGCGTACAATGAGCAGTTCTTC	CASSFTSGAYNEQFF
TRBJ2-5	TRBV11-2	NA	TRBD1	TGTGCCAGCAGCTCTGCCTCGACAGGGGGGCAAGAGACCCAGTACTTC	CASSSASTGGQETQYF
TRBJ2-6	TRBV7-2	NA	NA	TGTGCCAGCAGTCTTACTTTTTCAGGGACCGGGGCCAACGTCCTGACTTTC	CASSLTFSGTGANVLTF
TRBJ1-5	TRBV6-6	few	NA	TGTGCCAGCAGCGATCATCCCGAGGCTCAGCCCCAGCATTTT	CASSDHPEAQPQHF
TRBJ2-5	TRBV29-1	few	NA	TGCAGCGTTGAGGATGTGAGGGGCAGGGACCAAGAGACCCAGTACTTC	CSVEDVRGRDQETQYF
TRBJ1-1	TRBV4-1	NA	NA	TGCGCCAGCAGCCAAAATATAGGTTGGCGCACTGAAGCTTTCTTT	CASSQNIGWRTEAFF
TRBJ1-2	TRBV29-1	NA	TRBD1	TGCAGCGTTGAAGGGACAGGGCACTATGGCTACACCTTC	CSVEGTGHYGYTF
TRBJ1-2	TRBV29-1	few	NA	TGCAGCGTTGAAGATTTTAGGGGCCCTTCCTATGGCTACACCTTC	CSVEDFRGPSYGYTF
TRBJ1-2	TRBV6-5	NA	NA	TGTGCCAGCAGTTACGGAGGGACCAATATTGGCTACACCTTC	CASSYGGTNIGYTF
TRBJ2-5	TRBV23-1	NA	NA	TGCGCCAGCAGTCCGGACAGCTCGGAGACCCAGTACTTC	CASSPDSSETQYF